These 32 T cell receptor beta chains were all obtained from the same sample, sequenced in a study of T cell responses to AZD1222 COVID-19 vaccine. Assay used: immunoSEQ multiplex PCR; TCRdb lists only in-frame clones, some missing. The data contain 150,000 or so clones, about 90% of them seen just once; the ten biggest clones take up 3.5% to 5.5%. The sequences come from peripheral blood, collected 28 days after the second dose of the MenACWY control vaccine. The receptors here all came from an adult who received the MenACWY meningococcal vaccine as a control.

As regards this clone: At one of its ends the junction is not consistent with the germline gene, which may arise from a read error. This chain connects TRBV7-9 to TRBJ2-1; D unclear. The V gene's germline CDR1 is SEHNR and CDR2 FQNEAQ (reference sequence). CDR3 size: 13 residues. This CDR3 reads CASTGRYYDEQFF. CDR3 bases: TGTGCCAGCACCGGACGTTACTACGATGAGCAGTTCTTC.

The chain carries TRBV4-1 and TRBJ1-1; D gene ambiguous. This CDR3 spans 18 amino acids. Germline V lookup: CDR1 MGHRA, CDR2 YSYEKL. Deletions cut 4 bases from V and 5 bases from J, with 26 bases between. The CDR3 DNA is TGCGCCAGCAGCCCGACGCCCAGGAACCCCCCGTTGGGGACTGAAGCTTTCTTT. This translates into CASSPTPRNPPLGTEAFF.

The chain recombines TRBV19 with TRBJ2-2; D not resolved. The CDR3 totals 13 residues. From germline, CDR1 is LNHDA and CDR2 SQIVND (reference sequence). Trimming cost V 0 bases and J 13 bases, with 12 bases left between them. CDR3 DNA: TGTGCCAGTAGTATAGATGAAGCCCGTGGGCTGTTTTTT. Protein: CASSIDEARGLFF. The full variable domain, completed using reference TRBV19 and TRBJ2-2, is DGGITQSPKYLFRKEGQNVTLSCEQNLNHDAMYWYRQDPGQGLRLIYYSQIVNDFQKGDIAEGYSVSREKKESFPLTVTSAQKNPTAFYLCASSIDEARGLFFGEGSRLTVL.

The chain carries TRBV18 and TRBJ1-4; TRBD1 agrees at 9 bases. The CDR3 loop spans 13 amino acids. After removal of 6 bases from V and 9 bases from J, the junction contained 5 bases not matched to a gene. In germline, CDR1 is KGHSH, CDR2 LQKENI. This chain's CDR3 is CASSADRGKKLFF. CDR3 sequence (DNA): TGTGCCAGCTCCGCTGACAGGGGGAAAAAACTGTTTTTT.

V gene TRBV28 combines with J gene TRBJ1-6, with a possible D match to TRBD1 (6 bases). Per germline, CDR1 MDHEN and CDR2 SYDVKM. V dropped 10 bases and J dropped 10 bases, with 14 bases sitting between them. CDR3 length equals 12 residues. CDR3 DNA: TGTGCCACCACCCCCCAGGGGTCACCCCTCCACTTT. As protein: CATTPQGSPLHF.

This clone is medium-sized within its sample. Other DNA sequences in this specimen translate into the identical CDR3. The rearrangement uses TRBV6-2 or TRBV6-3 and TRBJ2-1, with 8 bases aligning to TRBD2. The CDR3 is made up of 15 amino acids. The trim removed 2 bases at V and 3 bases at J, leaving 3 bases unmatched. CDR1 and CDR2 (germline): MNHEY, SVGEGT. The CDR3 DNA is TGTGCCAGCAGTTACCCTACTAGCGGCTACAATGAGCAGTTCTTC. It is translated as CASSYPTSGYNEQFF.

This clone has just one count. This chain connects TRBV24-1 to TRBJ2-2; D might be TRBD1 or TRBD2, each matching 5 bases. Trimming left V 7 bases short and J 4 bases short, with 15 bases between. The germline gives CDR1 KGHDR, CDR2 SFDVKD. The CDR3 spans 15 residues. The CDR3 bases are TGTGCCACCAGGGGGACCGCCTTTGGCACCGGGGAGCTGTTTTTT. This translates into CATRGTAFGTGELFF.

This clone was seen only once. The rearrangement links TRBV30 to TRBJ1-5, with D unresolved. Trimming pared 3 bases from V and 1 base from J, leaving 10 bases between. The V gene's germline CDR1 is GTSNPN and CDR2 SVGIG (reference sequence). The CDR3 runs 14 residues. CDR3 sequence reads: CAWRMVGSNQPQHF. The CDR3 nucleotides read TGTGCCTGGAGAATGGTAGGAAGCAATCAGCCCCAGCATTTT.

The chain combines TRBV28 with TRBJ2-7; D is perhaps TRBD1 or TRBD2 (5 bases each). With 9 bases removed from V and 3 bases from J, the gap between germline ends came to 15 bases. Germline V gives CDR1 MDHEN, CDR2 SYDVKM. CDR3 length: 13 residues. This CDR3 is CASGGTDLYEQYF. For the CDR3, the DNA is TGTGCCAGTGGGGGAACCGACCTCTACGAGCAGTACTTC. The variable domain in full, completed from reference TRBV28 and TRBJ2-7, reads DVKVTQSSRYLVKRTGEKVFLECVQDMDHENMFWYRQDPGLGLRLIYFSYDVKMKEKGDIPEGYSVSREKKERFSLILESASTNQTSMYLCASGGTDLYEQYFGPGTRLTVT.

The chain couples TRBV24-1 to TRBJ2-1, with D perhaps TRBD2 (5 bases). The V end lost 5 bases, the J end lost 7 bases, and 11 bases lay between the germline ends. Germline values: CDR1 KGHDR, CDR2 SFDVKD. The CDR3 consists of 13 residues. CDR3 sequence reads: CATSAVGINEQFF. The CDR3 DNA is TGTGCCACCAGTGCAGTCGGGATTAATGAGCAGTTCTTC.

The gene calls are TRBV19 and TRBJ1-5; TRBD1 aligns across 12 bases. Per germline, CDR1 LNHDA and CDR2 SQIVND (reference sequence). V dropped 4 bases and J dropped 7; count of bases not matched to a gene: 8. The length of the CDR3 is 16 residues. This CDR3 is CASSTGQGADTQPQHF. The CDR3 region has the DNA TGTGCCAGTAGTACGGGACAGGGGGCGGATACCCAGCCCCAGCATTTT.

The J gene is TRBJ1-1, the V gene TRBV7-2, with 8 bases fitting TRBD1. The CDR3 runs 13 residues. The germline gives CDR1 SGHTA, CDR2 FQGNSA. V was pared by 4 bases and J by 7 bases, with 5 bases of the junction left unmatched. The CDR3 DNA sequence: TGTGCCAGCAGCTCACAGGGGGTTGTTGAAGCTTTCTTT. Translated: CASSSQGVVEAFF. Using reference TRBV7-2 and TRBJ1-1 for the parts outside the CDR3, the full variable domain is GAGVSQSPSNKVTEKGKDVELRCDPISGHTALYWYRQSLGQGLEFLIYFQGNSAPDKSGLPSDRFSAERTGGSVSTLTIQRTQQEDSAVYLCASSSQGVVEAFFGQGTRLTVV.

The chain recombines TRBV5-1 with TRBJ2-7; TRBD1 matches 10 bases. V was pared by 4 bases and J by 5 bases, with 6 bases of the junction left unmatched. This CDR3 has 14 residues. CDR1 SGHRS and CDR2 YFSETQ come from the germline V gene. The CDR3 sequence is CASSPGTGDNEQYF. CDR3 nucleotide sequence: TGCGCCAGCAGCCCCGGGACAGGGGACAACGAGCAGTACTTC.

This clone was counted a single time. The V and J genes are TRBV7-2 and TRBJ2-3; D possibly corresponds to TRBD1 (6 bases). The CDR3 spans 16 residues. CDR1 is SGHTA and CDR2 is FQGNSA in the germline V gene. Between the trimmed V and J ends, which lost 3 bases and 0 bases, there was a span of 13 bases. The CDR3 loop reads CASSFNRAWSTDTQYF. Here the CDR3 DNA reads TGTGCCAGCAGCTTTAACAGGGCTTGGAGCACAGATACGCAGTATTTT.

The chain links TRBV6-2 or TRBV6-3 to TRBJ2-3; possible D gene TRBD2, 5 bases. Trimming took off 8 bases at V and 2 bases at J, with 14 bases between the two ends. Germline V gene data show CDR1 as MNHEY and CDR2 as SVGEGT. The length of the CDR3 is 14 residues. CDR3 in DNA: TGTGCCAGCTGCCCTAGCCCATTCACAGATACGCAGTATTTT. Amino acid sequence: CASCPSPFTDTQYF.

The chain uses TRBV4-3 and TRBJ2-1; TRBD1 matches at 7 bases. Per the germline V gene, CDR1 is LGHNA and CDR2 is YSLEER. Germline trimming cut 0 bases from V and 1 base from J; bases unmatched to any gene: 9. The CDR3 is 18 residues long. The CDR3 DNA is TGCGCCAGCAGCCAAGATTGGCAGGGGGTGCTTTCCTACAATGAGCAGTTCTTC. It translates to CASSQDWQGVLSYNEQFF.

This clone came up a few times. The chain couples TRBV7-9 to TRBJ1-3, with D unclear. Germline V gives CDR1 SEHNR, CDR2 FQNEAQ (reference sequence). V was trimmed by 1 base and J by 4 bases, leaving 11 bases between them. This CDR3 contains 15 residues. The CDR3 bases are TGTGCCAGCAGCTTAGGATCCAGCAGAGGAAACACCATATATTTT. Its translation: CASSLGSSRGNTIYF. Complete variable domain (other parts from reference TRBV7-9 and TRBJ1-3): DTGVSQNPRHKITKRGQNVTFRCDPISEHNRLYWYRQTLGQGPEFLTYFQNEAQLEKSRLLSDRFSAERPKGSFSTLEIQRTEQGDSAMYLCASSLGSSRGNTIYFGEGSWLTVV.

The V call is TRBV30, the J call TRBJ2-3; perhaps TRBD2 as D (5 bases). The V gene lost 2 bases and the J gene lost 5 bases, with 17 bases spanning the gap. Germline CDR1 reads GTSNPN; CDR2 reads SVGIG (reference sequence). The CDR3 extends over 15 amino acids. The CDR3 region is CAWSTGLRVVDTQYF. In nucleotides, the CDR3 is TGTGCCTGGAGTACCGGACTTCGGGTGGTAGATACGCAGTATTTT.

This clone was seen a few times. The chain couples TRBV5-8 to TRBJ1-1, with D unclear. Per the germline V gene, CDR1 is SGHTS and CDR2 is YDEGEE. V was cut by 2 bases and J by 4 bases, with 9 bases left in between. The CDR3 extends over 13 amino acids. In DNA, the CDR3 is TGTGCCAGCAGCTTTAATTACTTCACTGAAGCTTTCTTT. It is translated as CASSFNYFTEAFF.

The rearrangement joins TRBV12-3 or TRBV12-4 to TRBJ1-5; tentatively, D is TRBD1 (5 bases). V lost 6 bases and J 5 bases, leaving 11 bases between the germline ends. The CDR3 length is 13 residues. In DNA form, the CDR3 reads TGTGCCAGCAGCCTGGGACCCCATCAGCCCCAGCATTTT. It translates to CASSLGPHQPQHF.

The rearrangement joins TRBV3-1 (or the pseudogene TRBV3-2) to TRBJ2-3; TRBD2 might be the D (5 bases). CDR1 and CDR2 (germline): LGHDT, YNNKEL (reference sequence). CDR3 length: 15 amino acids. V lost 7 bases and J lost 3, with 17 bases in between. CDR3 sequence (DNA): TGTGCCAGCACTCTAGAGGAATGGAGGACAGATACGCAGTATTTT. As protein: CASTLEEWRTDTQYF.

V gene TRBV7-2 combines with J gene TRBJ2-3; a possible D gene is TRBD2 (5 bases). The CDR3 is 14 amino acids. Trimming shortened V by 1 base and J by 6 bases, and 11 bases separated the two germline ends. The V gene's germline CDR1 is SGHTA and CDR2 FQGNSA. The CDR3 sequence is CASSLGVTGDTQYF. The CDR3 bases are TGTGCCAGCAGCTTAGGGGTGACGGGGGATACGCAGTATTTT.

The chain recombines TRBV6-5 with TRBJ2-7, with 8 bases identical to TRBD1. V lost 6 bases and J lost 5; bases outside the gene matches: 6. This CDR3 is 13 amino acids long. CDR1 MNHEY and CDR2 SVGAGI come from the germline V gene. CDR3 DNA: TGTGCCAGCAGCCGCGGACAGGGTAACGAGCAGTACTTC. Protein: CASSRGQGNEQYF.

The chain combines TRBV7-8 with TRBJ2-2; the D is unclear. Per germline, CDR1 SGHVS and CDR2 FQNEAQ. V was cut by 7 bases and J by 2 bases, with 17 bases left in between. The CDR3 is made up of 16 amino acids. The CDR3 loop is CASIPPGRINTGELFF. The CDR3 nucleotides are TGTGCCAGCATCCCCCCCGGACGGATAAACACCGGGGAGCTGTTTTTT.

V and J are TRBV27 and TRBJ2-4; D perhaps matches TRBD2 (6 bases). V was clipped by 3 bases and J by 3 bases, with 9 bases between them. CDR1 is MNHEY, CDR2 SMNVEV, per germline (reference sequence). The CDR3 sequence is 14 residues long. The CDR3 DNA follows: TGTGCCAGCAGTTTGGGGGGTGTCAAAAACATTCAGTACTTC. Translation gives CASSLGGVKNIQYF.

The genes are TRBV7-3 and TRBJ1-6, with D uncertain. Germline values: CDR1 SGHTA, CDR2 FQGTGA. The CDR3 consists of 13 residues. Between the trimmed V and J ends, which lost 5 bases and 13 bases, there was a span of 15 bases. CDR3 DNA: TGTGCCAGCAGCCCCGATTCATCGATGCCCCTCCACTTT. It codes for CASSPDSSMPLHF.

This chain connects TRBV28 to TRBJ1-2, with a weak D call TRBD1 (6 bases). V lost 1 base, J lost 4 bases, and 13 bases lay in between. In germline, CDR1 is MDHEN, CDR2 SYDVKM. This CDR3 has 15 amino acids. CDR3 DNA sequence: TGTGCCAGCAGTTTATCACCAGGGGCTGCCTATGGCTACACCTTC. Its translation is CASSLSPGAAYGYTF.

The chain joins TRBV5-4 to TRBJ2-7; D is possibly TRBD2 (7 bases). Trimming cost V 4 bases and J 6 bases, with 14 bases left between them. CDR3 length equals 13 residues. The V gene's germline CDR1 is SGHNT and CDR2 YYREEE (reference sequence). CDR3 nucleotide sequence: TGTGCCAGCAGCCTGGGGGGGGCATCCGAGCAGTACTTC. Its protein is CASSLGGASEQYF.

The chain joins TRBV5-6 to TRBJ1-2; the D gene is possibly TRBD1 (6 bases). This CDR3 region has 14 residues. Looked up from germline, CDR1 is SGHDT and CDR2 is YYEEEE. Trimming shortened V by 5 bases and J by 2 bases, and 13 bases separated the two germline ends. The chain's CDR3 is CASRQGGWNYGYTF. The CDR3 DNA sequence: TGTGCCAGCAGACAGGGTGGGTGGAACTATGGCTACACCTTC.

The CDR3 protein is CASSLVASGRAAGELFF. CDR3 sequence (DNA): TGTGCCAGCAGTTTAGTGGCTAGCGGGAGGGCTGCCGGGGAGCTGTTTTTT. The chain couples TRBV27 to TRBJ2-2, with 12 bases matching TRBD2. The germline V gene encodes CDR1 MNHEY and CDR2 SMNVEV (reference sequence). The CDR3 totals 17 residues. After removal of 2 bases from V and 6 bases from J, the junction contained 7 bases not matched to a gene.

This clone has only a few counts. The chain is built from TRBV18 and TRBJ2-7; 9 bases match TRBD1. The ends lost 6 bases at V and 4 bases at J; junction bases unmatched: 4. Germline CDR1 and CDR2: KGHSH and LQKENI. The CDR3 extends over 13 amino acids. The CDR3 sequence: CASSAGTGYEQYF. The DNA of the CDR3 is TGTGCCAGCTCTGCCGGGACAGGGTACGAGCAGTACTTC.

The V gene is TRBV6-5, the J gene TRBJ1-2, with 7 positions matching TRBD1. CDR3 length: 15 amino acids. In germline, CDR1 is MNHEY, CDR2 SVGAGI. V shed 0 bases, J shed 5 bases, and the junction held 6 bases outside the gene matches. CDR3 coding DNA: TGTGCCAGCAGTTACTCCGGGACAGTCTTTTATGGCTACACCTTC. Its protein is CASSYSGTVFYGYTF.